Listed here is a single T cell receptor beta chain. This specimen comes from a study of OX40 agonist ivuxolimab in advanced cancers. The CDR3 totals 15 residues. Germline V lookup: CDR1 LNHNV, CDR2 YYDKDF (reference sequence). Data came from immunoSEQ multiplex PCR; TCRdb stores just in-frame clones and leaves some out. Among around 53,000 clones, over 90% were seen once, and the ten largest hold more than 15%. The sequence was obtained from an adult with an advanced solid tumor such as melanoma, head and neck, liver or kidney cancer. The chain joins TRBV15 to TRBJ1-5; D is ambiguous. This sample comprised CD4+ or CD8+ T cells sorted from blood, obtained in a trial of the OX40 agonist ivuxolimab. The DNA of the CDR3 is TGTGCACCTGCCCGACCGATCCTCCCTAATCAGCCCCAGCATTTT. Residues: CAPARPILPNQPQHF.